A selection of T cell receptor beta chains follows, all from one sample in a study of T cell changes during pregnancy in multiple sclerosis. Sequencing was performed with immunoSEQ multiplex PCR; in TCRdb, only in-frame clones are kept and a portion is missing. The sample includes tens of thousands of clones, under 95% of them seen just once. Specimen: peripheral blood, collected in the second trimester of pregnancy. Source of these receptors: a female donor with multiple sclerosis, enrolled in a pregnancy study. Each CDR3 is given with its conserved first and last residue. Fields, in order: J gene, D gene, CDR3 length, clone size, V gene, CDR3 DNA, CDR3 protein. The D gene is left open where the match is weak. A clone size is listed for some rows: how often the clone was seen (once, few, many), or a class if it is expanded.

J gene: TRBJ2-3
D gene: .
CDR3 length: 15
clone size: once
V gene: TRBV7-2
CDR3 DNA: TGTGCCAGCAGCTTAGTGGGCGGGAGCACAGATACGCAGTATTTT
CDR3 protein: CASSLVGGSTDTQYF

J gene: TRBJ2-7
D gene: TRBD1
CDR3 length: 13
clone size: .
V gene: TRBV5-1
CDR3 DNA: TGCGCCAGCAGCGACGGACAGGGACCCATAAGGAACTTC
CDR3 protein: CASSDGQGPIRNF

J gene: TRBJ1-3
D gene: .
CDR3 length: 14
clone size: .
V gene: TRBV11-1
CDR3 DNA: TGTGCCAGCAGCTTAAGCACCGCCGGAAACACCATATATTTT
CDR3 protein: CASSLSTAGNTIYF

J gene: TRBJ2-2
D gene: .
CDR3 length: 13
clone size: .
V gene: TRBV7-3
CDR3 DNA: TGTGCCAGCAGCTTACCGGGCACCGGGGAGCTGTTTTTT
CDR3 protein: CASSLPGTGELFF

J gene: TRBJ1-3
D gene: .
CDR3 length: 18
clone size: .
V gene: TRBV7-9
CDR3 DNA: TGTGCCAGCAGCCTCGAAGGGGGTGCAGGGCCCTCTGGAAACACCATATATTTT
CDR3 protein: CASSLEGGAGPSGNTIYF

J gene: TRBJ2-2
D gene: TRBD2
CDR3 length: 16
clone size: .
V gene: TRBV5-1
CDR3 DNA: TGCGCCAGCAGCTCCAGCGGGGGGGCCTTTGTCGGGGAGCTGTTTTTT
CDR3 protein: CASSSSGGAFVGELFF

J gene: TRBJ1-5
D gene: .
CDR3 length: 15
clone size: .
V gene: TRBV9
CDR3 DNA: TGTGCCAGCAGCTGGAGTGGCAGCGAAAATCAGCCCCAGCATTTT
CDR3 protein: CASSWSGSENQPQHF

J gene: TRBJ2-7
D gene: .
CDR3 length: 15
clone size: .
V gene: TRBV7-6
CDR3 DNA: TGTGCCAGCAGCTTACAGGGGATCGGGTCCTACGAGCAGTACTTC
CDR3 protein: CASSLQGIGSYEQYF

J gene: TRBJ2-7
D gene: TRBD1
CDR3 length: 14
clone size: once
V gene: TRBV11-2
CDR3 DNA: TGTGCCAGCAGCTTAGTGGGGACAGCCTACGAGCAGTACTTC
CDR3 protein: CASSLVGTAYEQYF

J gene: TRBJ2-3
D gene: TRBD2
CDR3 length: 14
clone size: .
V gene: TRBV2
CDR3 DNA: TGTGCCAGCCGTACTAGCGGGGGGGCAGATACGCAGTATTTT
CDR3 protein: CASRTSGGADTQYF

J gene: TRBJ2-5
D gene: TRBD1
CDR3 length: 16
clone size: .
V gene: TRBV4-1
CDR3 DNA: TGCGCCAGCAGCCAAACCGGGACAGGGGGGCTCGAGACCCAGTACTTC
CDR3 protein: CASSQTGTGGLETQYF

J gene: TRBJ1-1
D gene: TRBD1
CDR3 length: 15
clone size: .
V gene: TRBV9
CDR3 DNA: TGTGCCAGCAGCGAAGGGGGCGCCGAGGGCACTGAAGCTTTCTTT
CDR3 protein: CASSEGGAEGTEAFF

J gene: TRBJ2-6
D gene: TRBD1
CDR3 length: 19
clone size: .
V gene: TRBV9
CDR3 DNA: TGTGCCAGCAGGTACTTAATGGGACAGGGGGCGGTTGGGGCCAACGTCCTGACTTTC
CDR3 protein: CASRYLMGQGAVGANVLTF

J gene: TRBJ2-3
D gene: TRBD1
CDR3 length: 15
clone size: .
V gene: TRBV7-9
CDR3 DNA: TGTGCCAGCAGCTCAGCAGGGGGCTACACAGATACGCAGTATTTT
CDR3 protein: CASSSAGGYTDTQYF

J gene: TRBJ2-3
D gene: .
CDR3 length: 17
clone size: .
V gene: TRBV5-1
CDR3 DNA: TGCGCCAGCGGGGGATACAGGAGGGGTGAGAGCACAGATACGCAGTATTTT
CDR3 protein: CASGGYRRGESTDTQYF

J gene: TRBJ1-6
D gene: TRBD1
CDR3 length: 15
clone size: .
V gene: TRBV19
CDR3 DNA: TGTGCCAGTAGTATTGGAGGGGGCGACAATTCACCCCTCCACTTT
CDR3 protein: CASSIGGGDNSPLHF

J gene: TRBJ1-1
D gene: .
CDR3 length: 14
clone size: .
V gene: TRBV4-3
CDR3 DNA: TGCGCCAGCAGCCACAGGGGCAAGAACACTGAAGCTTTCTTT
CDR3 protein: CASSHRGKNTEAFF

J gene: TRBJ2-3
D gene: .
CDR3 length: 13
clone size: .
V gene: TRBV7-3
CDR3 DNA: TGTGCCAGCAGCTTAGGACATTGGGATACGCAGTATTTT
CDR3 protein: CASSLGHWDTQYF

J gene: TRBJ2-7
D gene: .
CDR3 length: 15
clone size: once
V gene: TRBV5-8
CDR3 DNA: TGTGCCAGCAGCTTGGAAGTCGCGATCCTCGACGAGCAGTACTTC
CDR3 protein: CASSLEVAILDEQYF

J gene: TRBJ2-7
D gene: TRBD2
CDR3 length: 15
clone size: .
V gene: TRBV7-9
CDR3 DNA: TGTGCCAGCAGCTCTCGGGGGGAGTTGTCCTACGAGCAGTACTTC
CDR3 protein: CASSSRGELSYEQYF

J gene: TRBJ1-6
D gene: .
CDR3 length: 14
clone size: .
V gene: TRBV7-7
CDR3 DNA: TGTGCCAGCAGCTTAGGGACTGGCAATTCACCCCTCCACTTT
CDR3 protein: CASSLGTGNSPLHF

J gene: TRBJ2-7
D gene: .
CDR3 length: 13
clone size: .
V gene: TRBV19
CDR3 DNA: TGTGCCAGTGGCGGTGGAGGAAACTACGAGCAGTACTTC
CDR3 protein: CASGGGGNYEQYF

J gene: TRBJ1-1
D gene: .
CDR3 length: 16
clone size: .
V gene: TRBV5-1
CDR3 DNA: TGCGCCAGCAGCAAGAACACCGGGAGGCTGGACACTGAAGCTTTCTTT
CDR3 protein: CASSKNTGRLDTEAFF

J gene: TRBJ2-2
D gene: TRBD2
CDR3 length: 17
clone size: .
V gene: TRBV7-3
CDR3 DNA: TGTGCCAGCAGCTTAACGTTTGCTAGCGGGGGTACCGGGGAGCTGTTTTTT
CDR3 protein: CASSLTFASGGTGELFF

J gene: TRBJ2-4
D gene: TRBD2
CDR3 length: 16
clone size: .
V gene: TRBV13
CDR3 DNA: TGTGCCAGCAGCCCCGTAGCGGGGTCTGTGAAAAACATTCAGTACTTC
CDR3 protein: CASSPVAGSVKNIQYF

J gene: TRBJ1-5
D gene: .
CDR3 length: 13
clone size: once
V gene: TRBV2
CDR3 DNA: TGTGCCAGCGACAGGTCAATCAATCAGCCCCAGCATTTT
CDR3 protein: CASDRSINQPQHF

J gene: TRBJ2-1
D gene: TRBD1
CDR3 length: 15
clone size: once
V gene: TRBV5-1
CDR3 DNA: TGCGCCAGCACTGCGACAGGGAGCTCCTACAATGAGCAGTTCTTC
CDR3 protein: CASTATGSSYNEQFF

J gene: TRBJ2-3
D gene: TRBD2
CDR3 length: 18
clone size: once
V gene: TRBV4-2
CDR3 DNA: TGTGCCAGCAGCCAATTGCGAGCTACTAGCGGGGTCACAGATACGCAGTATTTT
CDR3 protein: CASSQLRATSGVTDTQYF

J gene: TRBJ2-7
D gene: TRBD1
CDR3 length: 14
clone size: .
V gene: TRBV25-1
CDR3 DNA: TGTGCCAGCAGTGAATGGGGGACAGGGGACGAGCAGTACTTC
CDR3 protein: CASSEWGTGDEQYF

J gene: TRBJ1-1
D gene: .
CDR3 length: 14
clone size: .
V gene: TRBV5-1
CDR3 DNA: TGCGCCAGCAGCCTGGACTTTACTTCAACTGAAGCTTTCTTT
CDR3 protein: CASSLDFTSTEAFF

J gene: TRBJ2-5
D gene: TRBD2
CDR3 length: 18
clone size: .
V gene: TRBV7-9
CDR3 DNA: TGTGCCAGCAGCTTTCCTGCTCGGGGGAGGGGCTACAAAGAGACCCAGTACTTC
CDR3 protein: CASSFPARGRGYKETQYF

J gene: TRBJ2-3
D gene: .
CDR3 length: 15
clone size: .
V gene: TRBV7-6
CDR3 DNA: TGTGCCAGCAGCTCCACGGGGGTTAGCACAGATACGCAGTATTTT
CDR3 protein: CASSSTGVSTDTQYF

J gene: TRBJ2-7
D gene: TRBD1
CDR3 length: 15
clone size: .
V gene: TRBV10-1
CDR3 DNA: TGCGCCAGCAGCCCTGTACAGGGGTTAGAGCTCGAGCAGTACTTC
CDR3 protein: CASSPVQGLELEQYF

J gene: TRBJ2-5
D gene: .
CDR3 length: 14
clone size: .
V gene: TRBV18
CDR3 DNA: TGTGCCAGCTCACCGAGATTTTCCCAAGAGACCCAGTACTTC
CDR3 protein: CASSPRFSQETQYF

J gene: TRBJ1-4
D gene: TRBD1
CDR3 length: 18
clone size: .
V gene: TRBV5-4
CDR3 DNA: TGTGCCAGCAGCGATGGGGGAGGCTTGACAGGGAGGATTGAAAAACTGTTTTTT
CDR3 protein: CASSDGGGLTGRIEKLFF

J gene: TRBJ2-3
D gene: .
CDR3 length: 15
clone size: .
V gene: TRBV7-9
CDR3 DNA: TGTGCCAGCAGATTAGAACAGATAAGCACAGATACGCAGTATTTT
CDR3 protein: CASRLEQISTDTQYF

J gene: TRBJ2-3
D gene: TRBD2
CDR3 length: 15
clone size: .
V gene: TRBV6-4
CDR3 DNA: TGTGCCAGCAAAGCGGGGGGCCTAGGTACAGATACGCAGTATTTT
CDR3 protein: CASKAGGLGTDTQYF